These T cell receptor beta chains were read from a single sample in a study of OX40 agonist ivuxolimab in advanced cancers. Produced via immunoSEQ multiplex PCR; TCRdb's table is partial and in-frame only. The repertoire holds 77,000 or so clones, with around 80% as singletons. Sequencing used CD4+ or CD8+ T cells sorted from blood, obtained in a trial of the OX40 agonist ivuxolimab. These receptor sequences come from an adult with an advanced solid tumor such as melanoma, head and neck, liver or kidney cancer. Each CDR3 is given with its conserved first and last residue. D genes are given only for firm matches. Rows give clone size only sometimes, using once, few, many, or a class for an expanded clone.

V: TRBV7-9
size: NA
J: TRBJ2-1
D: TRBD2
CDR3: CASSLRTSGTNLQNEQFF
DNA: TGTGCCAGCAGCTTGCGGACTAGCGGTACTAACCTCCAGAATGAGCAGTTCTTC

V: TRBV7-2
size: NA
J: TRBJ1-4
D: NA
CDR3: CASSLLPLRSGGEKLFF
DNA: TGTGCCAGCAGCTTATTACCCCTGAGGTCGGGTGGTGAAAAACTGTTTTTT

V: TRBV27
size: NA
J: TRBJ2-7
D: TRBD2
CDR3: CASRGTSGTSYEQYF
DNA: TGTGCCAGCCGGGGTACTAGCGGGACCTCCTACGAGCAGTACTTC

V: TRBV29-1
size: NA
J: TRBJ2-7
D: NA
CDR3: CSVETGGDEQYF
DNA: TGCAGCGTAGAGACGGGGGGCGACGAGCAGTACTTC

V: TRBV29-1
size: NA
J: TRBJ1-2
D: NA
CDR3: CSVARDNGGYTF
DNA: TGCAGCGTCGCGAGGGACAACGGGGGCTACACCTTC

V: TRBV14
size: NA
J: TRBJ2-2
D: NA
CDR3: CASSHLDGLGTGELFF
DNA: TGTGCCAGCAGCCACCTGGACGGGTTGGGGACCGGGGAGCTGTTTTTT

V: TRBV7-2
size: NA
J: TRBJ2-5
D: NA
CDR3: CASSLLSRARETQYF
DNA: TGTGCCAGCAGCTTATTATCGCGTGCCAGGGAGACCCAGTACTTC

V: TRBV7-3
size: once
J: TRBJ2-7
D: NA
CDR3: CASSLAPGSTEQYF
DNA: TGTGCCAGCAGCTTAGCGCCGGGCTCCACCGAGCAGTACTTC

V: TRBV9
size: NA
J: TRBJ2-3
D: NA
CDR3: CASSPRGDFTDTQYF
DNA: TGTGCCAGCAGCCCTCGAGGAGATTTCACAGATACGCAGTATTTT

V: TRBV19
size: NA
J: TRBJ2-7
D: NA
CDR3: CASSIGPLFYEQYF
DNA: TGTGCCAGTAGTATTGGCCCTCTCTTCTACGAGCAGTACTTC

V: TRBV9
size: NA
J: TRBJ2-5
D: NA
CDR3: CASSVVGETQYF
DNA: TGTGCCAGCAGCGTAGTTGGAGAGACCCAGTACTTC